These 18 T cell receptor beta chains were sequenced from one sample in a study of shared clonotypes between healthy human individuals. TCRdb's table, derived via immunoSEQ multiplex PCR, lists solely in-frame clones and lacks some. Of 980,000 or so clones in the sample, about 80% are singletons; the top ten hold about 1.5%. The sequenced material came from memory CD4+ T cells sorted from blood. Subset: CD45RA-negative fraction. The receptors originated from a man aged 18 to 35 in good health.

This clone was recorded once. Other DNA sequences in the sample encode the same CDR3. The V call is TRBV30, the J call TRBJ2-7, with D possibly matching TRBD1 (6 bases). V gave up 7 bases and J gave up 0 bases, with 10 bases separating them. Germline loops: CDR1 GTSNPN, CDR2 SVGIG (reference sequence). This CDR3 has 12 residues. The CDR3 loop is CAYRQDSYEQYF. The DNA of the CDR3 is TGTGCCTATAGACAGGACTCCTACGAGCAGTACTTC.

The V gene is TRBV30, the J gene TRBJ1-1; 7 bases are shared with TRBD1. Per germline, CDR1 GTSNPN and CDR2 SVGIG (reference sequence). The CDR3 is 17 amino acids. V shed 6 bases, J shed 1 base, and the junction held 17 bases outside the gene matches. The CDR3 here is CACETGTLRKSNTEAFF. The CDR3 bases are TGTGCCTGCGAGACAGGGACACTTAGGAAATCGAACACTGAAGCTTTCTTT.

A word on this clone: The junction departs from germline at one end; a sequencing error may be responsible. The chain is built from TRBV5-6 and TRBJ1-1, with no clear D. CDR3 length: 11 residues. Germline CDR1 and CDR2: SGHDT and YYEEEE. CDR3 sequence: CASNLGTEAFF. CDR3 DNA sequence: TGTGCCAGCAACTTGGGCACTGAAGCTTTCTTT.

The rearrangement uses TRBV5-6 and TRBJ1-4; perhaps TRBD1 as D (6 bases). The CDR3 consists of 14 residues. CDR1 is SGHDT and CDR2 is YYEEEE in the germline V gene. V was trimmed by 0 bases and J by 6 bases, leaving 9 bases between them. The CDR3 spells CASSLGGLDEKLFF. The DNA for the CDR3 is TGTGCCAGCAGCTTGGGGGGGCTAGATGAAAAACTGTTTTTT.

The chain couples TRBV5-1 to TRBJ2-3; 10 positions agree with TRBD2. From germline, CDR1 is SGHRS and CDR2 YFSETQ. The CDR3 runs 16 residues. Trimming removed 0 bases from V and 4 bases from J; junction bases left unmatched: 5. The CDR3 loop reads CASSLELAGRADTQYF. As DNA, the CDR3 is TGCGCCAGCAGCTTGGAACTAGCGGGGAGGGCAGATACGCAGTATTTT.

This chain connects TRBV7-2 to TRBJ1-2; D is uncertain. The CDR3 extends over 14 amino acids. The germline CDR1 and CDR2 sequences are SGHTA and FQGNSA. V lost 5 bases, J lost 1 base, and 11 bases lay in between. CDR3 sequence: CASSPFEVNYGYTF. The CDR3 DNA follows: TGTGCCAGCAGCCCGTTTGAAGTTAACTATGGCTACACCTTC.

The genes are TRBV7-8 and TRBJ2-1; D unclear. V gave up 1 base and J gave up 9 bases, with 13 bases separating them. Germline CDR1 and CDR2: SGHVS and FQNEAQ. This CDR3 region has 14 residues. Here the CDR3 reads CASSLGRPPGEQFF. As DNA, the CDR3 is TGTGCCAGCAGCTTAGGCCGTCCCCCGGGTGAGCAGTTCTTC.

The chain recombines TRBV11-2 with TRBJ2-7; 9 bases are shared with TRBD1. The CDR3 consists of 15 residues. V trimming: 2 bases; J trimming: 5 bases; junction bases outside the gene matches: 7. Germline CDR1 is SGHAT and CDR2 is FQNNGV. CDR3 loop: CASSLSPDRGNEQYF. CDR3 DNA sequence: TGTGCCAGCAGCTTAAGTCCGGACAGGGGTAACGAGCAGTACTTC.

This sequence joins TRBV7-3 and TRBJ2-2, with unresolved D. There are 15 residues in the CDR3. The V gene lost 5 bases and the J gene lost 2 bases, with 12 bases spanning the gap. CDR1 SGHTA and CDR2 FQGTGA come from the germline V gene. The CDR3 DNA follows: TGTGCCAGCAGCCCCCCCGGCAGTAACACCGGGGAGCTGTTTTTT. Its translation: CASSPPGSNTGELFF.

V is TRBV6-6 and J is TRBJ1-3; D unresolved. Per the germline V gene, CDR1 is MNHNY and CDR2 is SVGAGI (reference sequence). This CDR3 has 13 amino acids. V was pared by 2 bases and J by 2 bases, with 4 bases between. CDR3: CASSYAPGNTIYF. In DNA, the CDR3 is TGTGCCAGCAGTTACGCCCCTGGAAACACCATATATTTT.

The genes are TRBV29-1 and TRBJ2-1; 7 bases map to TRBD2. Trimming took 5 bases from V and 2 from J; bases not matched to a gene: 9. Germline CDR1 SQVTM, CDR2 ANQGSEA. The length of the CDR3 is 15 residues. CDR3 sequence: CSVLWEGGTYNEQFF. The CDR3 DNA sequence: TGCAGCGTTTTGTGGGAGGGCGGGACCTACAATGAGCAGTTCTTC.

The count of this clone is one. Other DNA sequences in the same sample also yield this CDR3. The V gene is TRBV7-9, the J gene TRBJ1-3; D is unclear. The CDR3 is 14 amino acids. Germline V gene lookup returns CDR1 SEHNR and CDR2 FQNEAQ (reference sequence). V lost 6 bases, J lost 0 bases, and 9 bases lay in between. CDR3 residues: CASRPTTSGNTIYF. The CDR3 region has the DNA TGTGCCAGCAGACCTACTACCTCTGGAAACACCATATATTTT.

V usage is TRBV5-1 and J usage is TRBJ2-7; 11 bases agree with TRBD2. Per the germline V gene, CDR1 is SGHRS and CDR2 is YFSETQ. J was trimmed by 2 bases and V by 4 bases; bases with no gene match: 5. The CDR3 is 15 amino acids. CDR3 nucleotides: TGCGCCAGCAGCGTACTAGCGGGAGATACCTACGAGCAGTACTTC. This translates into CASSVLAGDTYEQYF.

The V and J genes are TRBV7-2 and TRBJ2-7; maybe TRBD2 (6 bases). This CDR3 is 13 amino acids long. V was trimmed by 4 bases and J by 5 bases, leaving 12 bases between them. The germline CDR1 and CDR2 sequences are SGHTA and FQGNSA. The CDR3 here is CASSSGTGNEQYF. CDR3 nucleotides: TGTGCCAGCAGCTCCGGGACTGGCAACGAGCAGTACTTC. Complete variable domain (other parts from reference TRBV7-2 and TRBJ2-7): GAGVSQSPSNKVTEKGKDVELRCDPISGHTALYWYRQSLGQGLEFLIYFQGNSAPDKSGLPSDRFSAERTGGSVSTLTIQRTQQEDSAVYLCASSSGTGNEQYFGPGTRLTVT.

The V gene is TRBV21-1, the J gene TRBJ1-3; whether TRBD1, the table's D call, matches the DNA was not checked. TRBV21-1 is listed as a pseudogene. The CDR3 totals 15 residues. This CDR3 reads CASRILIHARNTIYF. CDR3 sequence (DNA): TGTGCCAGCAGAATCCTGATACACGCACGAAACACCATATATTTT.

The genes are TRBV28 and TRBJ2-1, with D possibly matching TRBD1 (5 bases). Trimming left V 3 bases short and J 10 bases short, with 13 bases between. The CDR3 covers 13 residues. CDR1 and CDR2 from the germline V gene are MDHEN and SYDVKM. CDR3 coding DNA: TGTGCCAGCAGTTTGACAGAGAAACGAGAGCAGTTCTTC. Translated, it gives CASSLTEKREQFF.

In regard to this clone: Because it lacks the conserved phenylalanine or tryptophan at the end, this CDR3 is likely a read error. Because the CDR3's place on the DNA is in doubt, the DNA is left out and the CDR3 is given as listed by TCRdb. The chain uses TRBV4-1 and TRBJ1-4. Ends included, the CDR3 has 9 residues. Germline assignment: CDR1 MGHRA and CDR2 YSYEKL. CDR3 residues: CASGGRIGE.

CDR3 loop: CASGTGQALWNGYTF. Written as DNA, the CDR3 is TGTGCCAGCGGGACGGGACAGGCTCTGTGGAATGGCTACACCTTC. The genes are TRBV28 and TRBJ1-2, with 8 bases aligning to TRBD1. J lost 6 bases, V lost 8 bases, and 14 bases had no gene match. The CDR3 sequence is 15 residues long. Per germline, CDR1 MDHEN and CDR2 SYDVKM.